These 25 T cell receptor beta chains came from one sample sequenced in a study of shared T cell receptors in the human thymus. Assay: immunoSEQ multiplex PCR; the TCRdb copy retains only in-frame clones and omits some. This sample has a few hundred thousand clones; around 95% occur once, and the top ten carry approximately 0.018%. Sequencing was carried out using thymocytes. The receptors were sampled from a human donor.

This sequence joins TRBV27 and TRBJ2-7, with D unclear. Germline V gene lookup returns CDR1 MNHEY and CDR2 SMNVEV (reference sequence). V was clipped by 9 bases and J by 0 bases, with 12 bases between them. The CDR3 length is 13 residues. In DNA form, the CDR3 reads TGTGCCAGTTTAGGCAGGTACTCCTACGAGCAGTACTTC. This translates into CASLGRYSYEQYF.

V and J are TRBV5-6 and TRBJ1-2; 9 bases agree with TRBD1. The CDR3 spans 15 residues. Germline V CDR1 and CDR2: SGHDT, YYEEEE. Losses at the gene ends were 6 bases for V and 4 bases for J; bases not matched to a gene: 10. In DNA form, the CDR3 reads TGTGCCAGCATCACAGGGGGCACTCTGCGCTATGGCTACACCTTC. The encoded protein is CASITGGTLRYGYTF.

The chain combines TRBV6-6 with TRBJ2-2; D possibly corresponds to TRBD2 (6 bases). The CDR3 loop spans 14 amino acids. Germline V gene data show CDR1 as MNHNY and CDR2 as SVGAGI (reference sequence). V was clipped by 7 bases and J by 1 base, with 10 bases between them. CDR3 sequence reads: CASTGRGNTGELFF. The CDR3 coding sequence is TGTGCCAGCACGGGGCGGGGGAACACCGGGGAGCTGTTTTTT.

V gene TRBV28 combines with J gene TRBJ2-6; TRBD1 might be the D (6 bases). The V gene's germline CDR1 is MDHEN and CDR2 SYDVKM. The CDR3 covers 19 residues. V was cut by 4 bases and J by 2 bases, with 21 bases left in between. The CDR3 DNA follows: TGTGCCAGCAGTTCGGAGGACAGTTCCGAGCCCCCTGGGGCCAACGTCCTGACTTTC. It translates to CASSSEDSSEPPGANVLTF.

This clone was counted a single time. The V and J genes are TRBV14 and TRBJ1-4; 12 bases agree with TRBD1. The CDR3 covers 19 residues. J lost 10 bases, V lost 3 bases, and 18 bases had no gene match. Germline CDR1 and CDR2: SGHDN and FVKESK. DNA of the CDR3: TGTGCCAGCAGCCATGAAGGGGACAGGGGGCGCGTTCTGGCGGGAAAACTGTTTTTT. It is translated as CASSHEGDRGRVLAGKLFF.

V usage is TRBV28 and J usage is TRBJ2-7, with D possibly TRBD2 on 6 matching bases. CDR1 and CDR2 from the germline V gene are MDHEN and SYDVKM. Deletions cut 4 bases from V and 6 bases from J, with 19 bases between. The CDR3 runs 15 residues. The CDR3 DNA reads as TGTGCCAGCAGTTCGTTCGGGACTCTCGGTAGCGAGCAGTACTTC. Protein sequence: CASSSFGTLGSEQYF.

This chain links TRBV28 with TRBJ2-1; D is unresolved. V lost 0 bases and J lost 10, with 4 bases in between. Germline V gene data show CDR1 as MDHEN and CDR2 as SYDVKM. The CDR3 totals 11 residues. CDR3 region: CASSLWPEQFF. The CDR3 bases are TGTGCCAGCAGTTTATGGCCAGAGCAGTTCTTC.

J is TRBJ2-7 and V is TRBV9, with D possibly being TRBD1 (6 bases). V lost 0 bases and J lost 1, with 8 bases in between. Germline values: CDR1 SGDLS, CDR2 YYNGEE. The CDR3 is 14 amino acids. In nucleotides, the CDR3 is TGTGCCAGCAGCGTAGAGGGGGAATCCTACGAGCAGTACTTC. This gives the protein CASSVEGESYEQYF.

The chain has TRBV15 and TRBJ1-5; D unclear. Germline CDR1 is LNHNV and CDR2 is YYDKDF (reference sequence). The length of the CDR3 is 15 residues. Trimming stripped 2 bases from V and 2 bases from J, with 10 bases between. In DNA form, the CDR3 reads TGTGCCACCAGCAGACCATCGGCGGGCAATCAGCCCCAGCATTTT. Protein sequence: CATSRPSAGNQPQHF. Complete variable domain (other parts from reference TRBV15 and TRBJ1-5): DAMVIQNPRYQVTQFGKPVTLSCSQTLNHNVMYWYQQKSSQAPKLLFHYYDKDFNNEADTPDNFQSRRPNTSFCFLDIRSPGLGDTAMYLCATSRPSAGNQPQHFGDGTRLSIL.

The rearrangement links TRBV7-3 to TRBJ2-5; TRBD2 might be the D (5 bases). The germline CDR1 and CDR2 sequences are SGHTA and FQGTGA. V lost 1 base and J 2 bases, leaving 17 bases between the germline ends. CDR3 length: 17 residues. The CDR3 loop reads CASSLIPPGYVQETQYF. The CDR3 nucleotides are TGTGCCAGCAGCTTAATTCCCCCGGGGTACGTACAAGAGACCCAGTACTTC. The whole variable domain, filled in from reference TRBV7-3 and TRBJ2-5, reads GAGVSQTPSNKVTEKGKYVELRCDPISGHTALYWYRQSLGQGPEFLIYFQGTGAADDSGLPNDRFFAVRPEGSVSTLKIQRTERGDSAVYLCASSLIPPGYVQETQYFGPGTRLLVL.

This clone was observed once. This chain joins TRBV10-3 and TRBJ2-1; TRBD2 matches at 12 bases. The CDR3 runs to 17 residues. Per germline, CDR1 ENHRY and CDR2 SYGVKD. With V trimmed by 2 bases and J by 5 bases, 7 bases remained unmatched. CDR3 nucleotides: TGTGCCATCAGTGAGGTCTCGACTAGCGGGAGCAACAATGAGCAGTTCTTC. Amino acid sequence: CAISEVSTSGSNNEQFF.

This chain links TRBV5-4 with TRBJ2-7; 11 bases are shared with TRBD2. CDR3 size: 18 residues. Germline V gene data show CDR1 as SGHNT and CDR2 as YYREEE (reference sequence). Trimming removed 2 bases from V and 7 bases from J; junction bases left unmatched: 17. This CDR3 is CASSLRTISLAGVGEQYF. CDR3 nucleotides: TGTGCCAGCAGCTTAAGAACTATATCACTAGCGGGAGTAGGTGAGCAGTACTTC.

The CDR3 DNA follows: TGTGCCAGCAGTTTCCGGGGGTCCACAGATACGCAGTATTTT. Its translation is CASSFRGSTDTQYF. The chain uses TRBV27 and TRBJ2-3, with a tentative D call TRBD2 (6 bases). CDR3 length equals 14 residues. In germline, CDR1 is MNHEY, CDR2 SMNVEV (reference sequence). Trimming took 3 bases from V and 2 from J, leaving 9 bases between them.

This clone was seen a single time. CDR3 amino acids: CAALRSRMNTEAFF. The CDR3 DNA follows: TGTGCCGCACTCAGGAGCCGCATGAACACTGAAGCTTTCTTT. This chain uses TRBV6-5 with TRBJ1-1; D gene ambiguous. This CDR3 spans 14 amino acids. Germline V gives CDR1 MNHEY, CDR2 SVGAGI. With 11 bases removed from V and 0 bases from J, the gap between germline ends came to 16 bases.

The chain carries TRBV4-1 and TRBJ1-2; 7 positions agree with TRBD1. V was clipped by 7 bases and J by 2 bases; unmatched bases: 4. CDR3 length equals 13 residues. Germline values: CDR1 MGHRA, CDR2 YSYEKL. CDR3 region: CASNPTGNYGYTF. The CDR3 bases are TGCGCCAGCAACCCGACAGGGAACTATGGCTACACCTTC.

The chain combines TRBV19 with TRBJ2-7; the D gene is possibly TRBD1 (5 bases). Trimming left V 3 bases short and J 2 bases short, with 14 bases between. CDR1 and CDR2 from the germline V gene are LNHDA and SQIVND (reference sequence). The CDR3 length is 15 residues. The CDR3 sequence: CASSIQGSRTYEQYF. In DNA form, the CDR3 reads TGTGCCAGTAGTATTCAGGGATCCCGCACCTACGAGCAGTACTTC.

V usage is TRBV14 and J usage is TRBJ2-5; D is ambiguous. The CDR3 loop spans 13 amino acids. V lost 1 base and J 0 bases, leaving 3 bases between the germline ends. In germline, CDR1 is SGHDN, CDR2 FVKESK. As DNA, the CDR3 is TGTGCCAGCAGCCAAGGGTACCAAGAGACCCAGTACTTC. Translation gives CASSQGYQETQYF.

This sequence joins TRBV19 and TRBJ2-5; TRBD2 matches 12 bases. Germline V CDR1 and CDR2: LNHDA, SQIVND (reference sequence). The CDR3 is 17 amino acids. V lost 10 bases and J lost 4; bases outside the gene matches: 16. The CDR3 is CATRPGTSGPGPETQYF. CDR3 DNA sequence: TGTGCCACCCGGCCCGGGACTAGCGGGCCAGGGCCAGAGACCCAGTACTTC.

This chain joins TRBV28 and TRBJ2-3; D might be TRBD2 (6 bases). Germline V gene sequence: CDR1 MDHEN, CDR2 SYDVKM. With 7 bases removed from V and 4 bases from J, the gap between germline ends came to 24 bases. This CDR3 has 17 amino acids. The CDR3 nucleotides read TGTGCCAGCACTCCCCTGTCCACTAGCCCCCTCGCAGATACGCAGTATTTT. Its protein is CASTPLSTSPLADTQYF.

This clone was observed once. The rearrangement links TRBV5-4 to TRBJ2-3; D is perhaps TRBD1 or TRBD2 (5 bases each). The V gene lost 0 bases and the J gene lost 5 bases, with 25 bases spanning the gap. This CDR3 has 19 amino acids. In germline, CDR1 is SGHNT, CDR2 YYREEE (reference sequence). In nucleotides, the CDR3 is TGTGCCAGCAGCTTGGCCAGGCTAGCAGTAGACGGGGCCAGAGATACGCAGTATTTT. Translating gives CASSLARLAVDGARDTQYF.

DNA of the CDR3: TGTGCCAGCAGCCATGTCCCCAACGGGACCCAGTACTTC. Protein product: CASSHVPNGTQYF. The chain uses TRBV14 and TRBJ2-5; D remains unclear. Germline CDR1 and CDR2: SGHDN and FVKESK. The CDR3 runs 13 residues. With 3 bases removed from V and 7 bases from J, the gap between germline ends came to 12 bases. Based on the CDR3 plus reference TRBV14 and TRBJ2-5, the full variable domain is EAGVTQFPSHSVIEKGQTVTLRCDPISGHDNLYWYRRVMGKEIKFLLHFVKESKQDESGMPNNRFLAERTGGTYSTLKVQPAELEDSGVYFCASSHVPNGTQYFGPGTRLLVL.

The CDR3 reads CASSYGETNEKLFF. In nucleotides, the CDR3 is TGTGCCAGCAGTTATGGGGAAACCAATGAAAAACTGTTTTTT. The J gene is TRBJ1-4, the V gene TRBV28, with D uncertain. The CDR3 runs to 14 residues. The V end lost 4 bases, the J end lost 5 bases, and 11 bases lay between the germline ends. CDR1 and CDR2 from the germline V gene are MDHEN and SYDVKM.

V usage is TRBV6-6 and J usage is TRBJ2-5; D ambiguous. Germline CDR1 MNHNY, CDR2 SVGAGI (reference sequence). The CDR3 consists of 13 residues. V was trimmed by 2 bases and J by 1 base, leaving 5 bases between them. The CDR3 is CASSYRSQETQYF. DNA of the CDR3: TGTGCCAGCAGTTACCGCAGCCAAGAGACCCAGTACTTC.

The V gene is TRBV7-8, the J gene TRBJ2-5; TRBD1 matches 7 bases. The junction had 2 bases not matched to a gene; V was cut back by 1 base and J by 3 bases. The CDR3 extends over 14 amino acids. Germline assignment: CDR1 SGHVS and CDR2 FQNEAQ. CDR3 coding DNA: TGTGCCAGCAGCTTAGGACAGGGTAAAGAGACCCAGTACTTC. Its protein product is CASSLGQGKETQYF.

This rearrangement joins TRBV4-3 to TRBJ2-7, with TRBD1 matching over 9 bases. This CDR3 comprises 15 residues. The germline gives CDR1 LGHNA, CDR2 YSLEER. With V trimmed by 4 bases and J by 4 bases, 8 bases remained unmatched. CDR3 DNA sequence: TGCGCCAGCAGCCCCACAGGGGGCGGAGGATACGAGCAGTACTTC. Its translation: CASSPTGGGGYEQYF.